These 3 T cell receptor beta chains were all obtained from the same sample, sequenced in a study of T cell responses to AZD1222 COVID-19 vaccine. Here immunoSEQ multiplex PCR was the method, and the copy in TCRdb shows in-frame clones only, minus some. There are about 30,000 clones in the sample; approximately 90% occur only once, and 45% lies in the top ten. The sample was peripheral blood, taken on day 0 of AZD1222 vaccination. The origin of the receptors is an adult in good health.

The chain recombines TRBV18 with TRBJ1-1; D not resolved. The CDR3 length is 14 residues. Trimming removed 0 bases from V and 1 base from J, with 6 bases in between. CDR1 is KGHSH and CDR2 is LQKENI in the germline V gene. The CDR3 coding sequence is TGTGCCAGCTCACCACCAGCGGGGAACACTGAAGCTTTCTTT. Residues: CASSPPAGNTEAFF.

This rearrangement joins TRBV6-2 or TRBV6-3 to TRBJ1-5; TRBD1 matches at 7 bases. Germline lookup yields CDR1 MNHEY and CDR2 SVGEGT. Trimming at V came to 5 bases and at J to 6 bases, leaving 4 bases not matched to a gene. The CDR3 is 13 amino acids. The CDR3 nucleotides are TGTGCCAGCAGTCGACAGGGATTTCAGCCCCAGCATTTT. Its translation is CASSRQGFQPQHF.

The chain joins TRBV6-2 or TRBV6-3 to TRBJ2-7; D might be TRBD1 (6 bases). Per the germline V gene, CDR1 is MNHEY and CDR2 is SVGEGT. CDR3 length: 14 residues. Trimming cost V 2 bases and J 7 bases, with 15 bases left between them. In DNA, the CDR3 is TGTGCCAGCAGTTACGGGGGCGTTAGATGGGAGCAGTACTTC. Its translation is CASSYGGVRWEQYF.